The clone carrying this TCR beta chain was counted a single time. Measured with immunoSEQ multiplex PCR; TCRdb has only the in-frame clones, and not every one. The sample has about 49,000 clones, 85% to 90% seen once. The sample belongs to a study of glioma-infiltrating T cells after dendritic cell vaccination. The CDR3 runs to 14 residues. Germline V gene sequence: CDR1 SGHTA, CDR2 FQGNSA. Deletions cut 4 bases from V and 5 bases from J, with 12 bases between. This TCR was sampled from a human donor with glioblastoma. The sequenced sample was blood, obtained before dendritic cell vaccination. The J gene is TRBJ1-5, the V gene TRBV7-2, with a possible D match to TRBD1 (6 bases). The CDR3 sequence: CASSSEGGDQPQHF. The CDR3, as DNA: TGTGCCAGCAGCTCCGAAGGGGGAGATCAGCCCCAGCATTTT.